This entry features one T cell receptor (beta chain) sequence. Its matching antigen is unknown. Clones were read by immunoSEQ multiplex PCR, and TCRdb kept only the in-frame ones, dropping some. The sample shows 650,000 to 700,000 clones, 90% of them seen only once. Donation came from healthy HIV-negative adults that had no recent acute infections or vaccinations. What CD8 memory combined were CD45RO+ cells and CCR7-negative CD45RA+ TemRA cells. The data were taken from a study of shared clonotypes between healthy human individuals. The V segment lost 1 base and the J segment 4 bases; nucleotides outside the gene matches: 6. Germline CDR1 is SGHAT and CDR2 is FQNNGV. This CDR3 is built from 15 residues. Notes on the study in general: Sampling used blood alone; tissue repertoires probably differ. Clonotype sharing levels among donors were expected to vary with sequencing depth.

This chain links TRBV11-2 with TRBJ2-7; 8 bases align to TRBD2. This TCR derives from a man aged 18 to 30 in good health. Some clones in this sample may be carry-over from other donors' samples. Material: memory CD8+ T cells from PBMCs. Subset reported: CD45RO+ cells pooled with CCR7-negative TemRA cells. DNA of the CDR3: TGTGCCAGCAGCTTAGGCGGGAGGCCGGCTTACGAGCAGTACTTC. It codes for CASSLGGRPAYEQYF.